Below, 4 T cell receptor beta chains from the same sample are listed, as sequenced in a study of T cell changes during pregnancy in multiple sclerosis. Clones were sequenced by immunoSEQ multiplex PCR, and TCRdb holds only the in-frame ones, with some missing. The data contain approximately 89,000 clones, about 93% of them singletons. The sequencing here drew on peripheral blood, taken in the third trimester of pregnancy. The receptors originated from a female donor with multiple sclerosis, enrolled in a pregnancy study.

The chain carries TRBV9 and TRBJ2-5; D might be TRBD1 (6 bases). V was clipped by 3 bases and J by 5 bases, with 32 bases between them. Germline V gene data show CDR1 as SGDLS and CDR2 as YYNGEE. This CDR3 region has 20 residues. The CDR3 nucleotides read TGTGCCAGCAGCGGACAAGAGAGGTCCAGGGGTTGGATTACTTGGGAGACCCAGTACTTC. Protein: CASSGQERSRGWITWETQYF.

This chain joins TRBV5-4 and TRBJ1-1, with D unresolved. This CDR3 contains 13 residues. Trimming took off 1 base at V and 3 bases at J, with 7 bases between the two ends. Germline CDR1 SGHNT, CDR2 YYREEE (reference sequence). The CDR3 spells CASSLKGDTEAFF. The CDR3 DNA is TGTGCCAGCAGCTTGAAGGGAGACACTGAAGCTTTCTTT.

This clone occurred once. CDR3 bases: TGTGCCAGCAGTACGGGAGCCGGGGAGCTGTTTTTT. Its translation is CASSTGAGELFF. This sequence joins TRBV7-9 and TRBJ2-2; weak D call: TRBD2 (6 bases). The germline gives CDR1 SEHNR, CDR2 FQNEAQ (reference sequence). This CDR3 has 12 amino acids. V was shortened by 6 bases and J by 6 bases, with 8 bases between the two germline ends.

V and J are TRBV7-2 and TRBJ1-1, with a tentative D call TRBD1 (5 bases). The germline V gene encodes CDR1 SGHTA and CDR2 FQGNSA. This CDR3 comprises 16 residues. The germline V and J ends were trimmed by 1 base and 0 bases, with 12 bases remaining between them. The CDR3: CASSLVGRGLNTEAFF. The DNA for the CDR3 is TGTGCCAGCAGCTTAGTGGGTCGGGGGTTGAACACTGAAGCTTTCTTT. Together with reference TRBV7-2 and TRBJ1-1, the CDR3 gives the full variable domain: GAGVSQSPSNKVTEKGKDVELRCDPISGHTALYWYRQSLGQGLEFLIYFQGNSAPDKSGLPSDRFSAERTGGSVSTLTIQRTQQEDSAVYLCASSLVGRGLNTEAFFGQGTRLTVV.